The 27 T cell receptor beta chains in this list originate from one sample, sequenced in a study of blood T cell repertoires in COVID-19. Measured with immunoSEQ multiplex PCR; TCRdb has only the in-frame clones, and not every one. The sample yields hundreds of thousands of clones, 75% to 90% seen once. Material: PBMCs or T cells enriched from blood (not recorded which). The receptors here all came from a woman between 45 and 60 years old who had recovered from COVID-19.

V is TRBV7-8 and J is TRBJ2-1; 9 positions agree with TRBD1. Germline V gene lookup returns CDR1 SGHVS and CDR2 FQNEAQ. There are 17 residues in the CDR3. V lost 5 bases, J lost 3 bases, and 11 bases stayed unmatched. This CDR3 is CASSRNIPGQGYNEQFF. CDR3 coding DNA: TGTGCCAGCAGCCGTAACATACCGGGACAGGGCTACAATGAGCAGTTCTTC.

This chain links TRBV6-5 with TRBJ2-7; 8 nucleotides match TRBD2. CDR1 and CDR2 from the germline V gene are MNHEY and SVGAGI. The CDR3 runs 14 residues. Trimming at V came to 5 bases and at J to 3 bases, leaving 6 bases not matched to a gene. Written as DNA, the CDR3 is TGTGCCAGCAGTCGTGGCGGGGGGCACTACGAGCAGTACTTC. It is translated as CASSRGGGHYEQYF.

In this sample, this clone turned up once. The sample contains more than one DNA sequence encoding this CDR3. The J gene is TRBJ1-5, the V gene TRBV12-3 or TRBV12-4; D ambiguous. V was trimmed by 2 bases and J by 2 bases, leaving 4 bases between them. This CDR3 region has 13 residues. The CDR3 reads CASSLSGNQPQHF. The CDR3 DNA reads TGTGCCAGCAGTTTATCGGGCAATCAGCCCCAGCATTTT.

The V and J genes are TRBV14 and TRBJ2-7; 8 nucleotides line up with TRBD1. With V trimmed by 2 bases and J by 3 bases, 6 bases remained unmatched. CDR3 size: 15 residues. CDR1 is SGHDN, CDR2 FVKESK, per germline. The DNA of the CDR3 is TGTGCCAGCAGCCAATTGACAGGGGCCTTCTACGAGCAGTACTTC. Translated, it gives CASSQLTGAFYEQYF.

The chain couples TRBV19 to TRBJ1-6; possibly TRBD1 for D (6 bases). There are 23 residues in the CDR3. Germline V CDR1 and CDR2: LNHDA, SQIVND (reference sequence). Between the trimmed V and J ends, which lost 1 base and 0 bases, there was a span of 28 bases. The CDR3 region is CASSIGVWRVWDTSSSYNSPLHF. The CDR3, as DNA: TGTGCCAGTAGTATAGGTGTATGGCGGGTGTGGGACACCTCCAGCTCCTATAATTCACCCCTCCACTTT.

The gene calls are TRBV7-2 and TRBJ2-5; TRBD2 agrees at 8 bases. Losses at the gene ends were 7 bases for V and 5 bases for J; bases not matched to a gene: 12. Germline CDR1 and CDR2: SGHTA and FQGNSA. CDR3 length: 15 residues. The CDR3 DNA reads TGTGCCAGCAACAACGGGGGGGCAGCCTGGGAGACCCAGTACTTC. It yields the protein CASNNGGAAWETQYF.

V is TRBV6-5 and J is TRBJ2-7; the match to TRBD2 covers 7 bases. The J segment lost 5 bases and the V segment lost 5 bases, leaving 6 bases of the junction unmatched. CDR1 is MNHEY, CDR2 SVGAGI, per germline. CDR3 length equals 13 residues. CDR3 sequence reads: CASSRGVWDEQYF. CDR3 nucleotides: TGTGCCAGCAGTCGGGGGGTTTGGGACGAGCAGTACTTC.

The chain employs TRBV29-1 and TRBJ1-2; tentatively, D is TRBD1 (5 bases). V lost 4 bases and J 8 bases, leaving 17 bases between the germline ends. Looked up from germline, CDR1 is SQVTM and CDR2 is ANQGSEA. This CDR3 spans 13 amino acids. The CDR3 is CSVAPGGSRGYTF. The CDR3 DNA sequence: TGCAGCGTTGCCCCGGGGGGGAGCAGGGGCTACACCTTC.

The chain uses TRBV24-1 and TRBJ2-3; weak D call: TRBD2 (5 bases). Trimming removed 6 bases from V and 2 bases from J, with 8 bases in between. The CDR3 consists of 13 residues. The germline V gene encodes CDR1 KGHDR and CDR2 SFDVKD. CDR3 region: CATSPGLTDTQYF. The CDR3 nucleotides read TGTGCCACCAGTCCCGGACTCACAGATACGCAGTATTTT.

The chain links TRBV18 to TRBJ1-1, with D possibly TRBD1 on 5 matching bases. V lost 3 bases and J 1 base, leaving 9 bases between the germline ends. The CDR3 loop spans 14 amino acids. CDR1 KGHSH and CDR2 LQKENI come from the germline V gene. For the CDR3, the DNA is TGTGCCAGCTCACCCGTCACAGGGAACACTGAAGCTTTCTTT. Amino acids: CASSPVTGNTEAFF.

The V gene is TRBV15, the J gene TRBJ2-3, with 9 bases lining up with TRBD1. The CDR3 is made up of 17 amino acids. The V segment lost 5 bases and the J segment 4 bases; nucleotides outside the gene matches: 13. Germline values: CDR1 LNHNV, CDR2 YYDKDF (reference sequence). Here the CDR3 reads CATSRPDSGQGADTQYF. CDR3 in DNA: TGTGCCACCAGCCGCCCGGACTCGGGACAGGGCGCAGATACGCAGTATTTT. Full variable domain (missing parts from reference TRBV15 and TRBJ2-3): DAMVIQNPRYQVTQFGKPVTLSCSQTLNHNVMYWYQQKSSQAPKLLFHYYDKDFNNEADTPDNFQSRRPNTSFCFLDIRSPGLGDTAMYLCATSRPDSGQGADTQYFGPGTRLTVL.

The chain carries TRBV30 and TRBJ1-6, with TRBD1 as a possible D gene (6 bases). V was clipped by 0 bases and J by 7 bases, with 10 bases between them. CDR3 length: 14 residues. From germline, CDR1 is GTSNPN and CDR2 SVGIG (reference sequence). DNA of the CDR3: TGTGCCTGGAGTGTACAACAGGGAAATTCACCCCTCCACTTT. It codes for CAWSVQQGNSPLHF.

This clone has just a few counts. Other DNA sequences within the sample encode an identical CDR3. This sequence joins TRBV5-1 and TRBJ2-5; TRBD2 matches at 9 bases. The ends lost 0 bases at V and 3 bases at J; junction bases unmatched: 0. Germline CDR1 reads SGHRS; CDR2 reads YFSETQ. CDR3 length equals 14 residues. The DNA for the CDR3 is TGCGCCAGCAGCTTGGTAGCGGGGGAAGAGACCCAGTACTTC. It encodes CASSLVAGEETQYF.

The J gene is TRBJ2-7, the V gene TRBV11-2; 10 nucleotides match TRBD1. With 5 bases clipped from V and 2 bases from J, the junction kept 6 bases outside the gene matches. Germline-derived CDR1 and CDR2 are SGHAT and FQNNGV. The CDR3 totals 15 residues. In nucleotides, the CDR3 is TGTGCCAGCAGCCGAGGGACAGGGGCTACCTACGAGCAGTACTTC. Residues: CASSRGTGATYEQYF.

The V gene is TRBV5-1, the J gene TRBJ2-7, with a weak D call TRBD2 (6 bases). Between the trimmed V and J ends, which lost 4 bases and 0 bases, there was a span of 14 bases. CDR1 and CDR2 (germline): SGHRS, YFSETQ. This CDR3 region has 15 residues. The CDR3 sequence is CASSVLAGSSYEQYF. For the CDR3, the DNA is TGCGCCAGCAGCGTCTTAGCCGGGAGCTCCTACGAGCAGTACTTC.

In this sample, this clone turned up once. The chain uses TRBV15 and TRBJ1-2; weak D call: TRBD1 (5 bases). The V gene lost 2 bases and the J gene lost 4 bases, with 14 bases spanning the gap. This CDR3 contains 15 residues. The germline V gene has CDR1 LNHNV and CDR2 YYDKDF (reference sequence). CDR3 in amino acids: CATSRKQVGSYGYTF. The CDR3 DNA is TGTGCCACCAGCAGAAAACAGGTGGGATCCTATGGCTACACCTTC.

The V and J genes are TRBV7-8 and TRBJ1-1; 8 bases fit TRBD1. V shed 5 bases, J shed 6 bases, and the junction held 8 bases outside the gene matches. Germline CDR1 is SGHVS and CDR2 is FQNEAQ. The CDR3 loop spans 14 amino acids. CDR3 nucleotides: TGTGCCAGCAGCCCTTCACAGGGGGGGGCTGAAGCTTTCTTT. Its translation is CASSPSQGGAEAFF.

The rearrangement links TRBV5-1 to TRBJ1-5; 7 positions agree with TRBD1. The V and J ends lost 4 bases and 7 bases, in that order; junction bases with no gene match: 5. This CDR3 spans 13 amino acids. Germline loops: CDR1 SGHRS, CDR2 YFSETQ. In DNA, the CDR3 is TGCGCCAGCAGCCAACAGGGGACGCAGCCCCAGCATTTT. As protein: CASSQQGTQPQHF. Variable domain in full (rest from reference TRBV5-1 and TRBJ1-5): KAGVTQTPRYLIKTRGQQVTLSCSPISGHRSVSWYQQTPGQGLQFLFEYFSETQRNKGNFPGRFSGRQFSNSRSEMNVSTLELGDSALYLCASSQQGTQPQHFGDGTRLSIL.

The CDR3 spells CASSLSSQPQHF. In nucleotides, the CDR3 is TGTGCCAGTAGTTTGTCGAGTCAGCCCCAGCATTTT. The V gene is TRBV19, the J gene TRBJ1-5; D call uncertain. Germline V gene sequence: CDR1 LNHDA, CDR2 SQIVND (reference sequence). This CDR3 contains 12 residues. Trimming took off 5 bases at V and 6 bases at J, with 8 bases between the two ends.

The genes are TRBV4-2 and TRBJ2-3; no firm D call. Trimming took off 1 base at V and 3 bases at J, with 8 bases between the two ends. The CDR3 contains 14 residues. Germline CDR1 LGHNA, CDR2 YNFKEQ. CDR3 amino acids: CASSQGRSTDTQYF. For the CDR3, the DNA is TGTGCCAGCAGCCAAGGGCGGTCGACAGATACGCAGTATTTT.

V gene TRBV5-1 combines with J gene TRBJ2-1; TRBD2 aligns across 7 bases. V trimming: 3 bases; J trimming: 7 bases; junction bases outside the gene matches: 1. This CDR3 spans 12 amino acids. Germline lookup yields CDR1 SGHRS and CDR2 YFSETQ. The CDR3 bases are TGCGCCAGCAGCTCACTAGCGAATGAGCAGTTCTTC. Translation gives CASSSLANEQFF.

J is TRBJ2-3 and V is TRBV9, with 9 nucleotides matching TRBD2. Looked up from germline, CDR1 is SGDLS and CDR2 is YYNGEE. The CDR3 contains 15 residues. Trimming cost V 1 base and J 2 bases; bases outside gene matches: 2. Here the CDR3 reads CASSVPSGITDTQYF. Written as DNA, the CDR3 is TGTGCCAGCAGCGTACCTAGCGGGATCACAGATACGCAGTATTTT.

The rearrangement uses TRBV19 and TRBJ2-5, with 7 bases aligning to TRBD2. CDR1 LNHDA and CDR2 SQIVND come from the germline V gene (reference sequence). V gave up 10 bases and J gave up 4 bases; unmatched junction bases: 6. The CDR3 spans 12 residues. CDR3 region: CATGLGGETQYF. The CDR3 DNA reads as TGTGCCACCGGACTAGGCGGAGAGACCCAGTACTTC.

This chain links TRBV30 with TRBJ1-2; TRBD1 agrees at 7 bases. This CDR3 is 13 amino acids long. V lost 1 base to trimming and J lost 4 bases; unmatched junction nucleotides: 3. Looked up from germline, CDR1 is GTSNPN and CDR2 is SVGIG (reference sequence). The CDR3 nucleotides are TGTGCCTGGAGTGGACAGGGCGTCTATGGCTACACCTTC. This sequence encodes CAWSGQGVYGYTF. The entire variable domain, with the rest obtained from reference TRBV30 and TRBJ1-2, is as follows: SQTIHQWPATLVQPVGSPLSLECTVEGTSNPNLYWYRQAAGRGLQLLFYSVGIGQISSEVPQNLSASRPQDRQFILSSKKLLLSDSGFYLCAWSGQGVYGYTFGSGTRLTVV.

The chain recombines TRBV12-3 or TRBV12-4 with TRBJ2-5; D is perhaps TRBD2 (5 bases). The CDR3 is made up of 12 amino acids. Trimming took off 7 bases at V and 5 bases at J, with 11 bases between the two ends. The CDR3, as DNA: TGTGCCAGCATGCGGGCGATGGAGACCCAGTACTTC. Protein: CASMRAMETQYF.

The chain couples TRBV11-2 to TRBJ2-7; D not resolved. Germline assignment: CDR1 SGHAT and CDR2 FQNNGV. This CDR3 has 14 amino acids. The V and J ends lost 5 bases and 2 bases respectively, with 13 bases between them. CDR3: CASSRLSATYEQYF. The CDR3 DNA sequence: TGTGCCAGCAGCCGCCTGAGCGCGACCTACGAGCAGTACTTC.

The chain carries TRBV10-3 and TRBJ1-3; TRBD1 agrees at 9 bases. The CDR3 runs 17 residues. V lost 3 bases and J lost 1; bases outside the gene matches: 7. The germline gives CDR1 ENHRY, CDR2 SYGVKD. The DNA for the CDR3 is TGTGCCATCAGTGAATCAGGGACAGGGATTTCTGGAAACACCATATATTTT. Amino acids: CAISESGTGISGNTIYF.